This T cell receptor beta chain derives from a study of T cell responses to AZD1222 COVID-19 vaccine. Assay: immunoSEQ multiplex PCR; the TCRdb copy retains only in-frame clones and omits some. Altogether 170,000 or so clones are present, 90% being singletons, with the ten largest covering less than 1.6%. This CDR3 has 15 residues. Germline CDR1 reads MNHEY; CDR2 reads SMNVEV (reference sequence). With 10 bases removed from V and 3 bases from J, the gap between germline ends came to 22 bases. This clone was seen only a few times. This receptor was obtained from an adult in good health. The chain has TRBV27 and TRBJ2-7; D not resolved. The source was peripheral blood, collected on day 0 of AZD1222 vaccination. CDR3 DNA: TGTGCCACCAGGACGTCGGCTTTCCCGATCTACGAGCAGTACTTC. Translation: CATRTSAFPIYEQYF.